These 23 T cell receptor beta chains originate from one sample sequenced in a study of breast tumors, draining lymph nodes, adjacent tissues. MiXCR was run by TCRdb on the multiplex PCR reads, yielding one entry per CDR3 protein. The sample holds 200,000 to 300,000 distinct CDR3 sequences; 30% to 35% are singletons and the top ten take 0.85% to 1.2%. The lymph nodes were axillary draining lymph nodes from breast cancer patients. The specimen was axillary lymph node tissue. The receptors here all came from a female donor with breast cancer. Some clones in this sample may be carry-over from other donors' samples.

Ten or more counts support this clonotype. The chain recombines TRBV9 with TRBJ2-3; no clear D gene. The CDR3 is 15 amino acids. V lost 3 bases and J 6 bases, leaving 17 bases between the germline ends. The germline CDR1 and CDR2 sequences are SGDLS and YYNGEE. The CDR3 reads CASSAPGPMLDTQYF. In DNA form, the CDR3 reads TGTGCCAGCAGCGCTCCGGGTCCTATGTTGGATACGCAGTATTTT.

The chain uses TRBV6-5 and TRBJ2-1; D possibly corresponds to TRBD2 (6 bases). V was cut by 2 bases and J by 5 bases, with 16 bases left in between. There are 16 residues in the CDR3. CDR1 MNHEY and CDR2 SVGAGI come from the germline V gene. This CDR3 reads CASSYPSGGPHNEQFF. CDR3 bases: TGTGCCAGCAGTTACCCGAGCGGAGGGCCTCACAATGAGCAGTTCTTC.

This clonotype showed up just a few times. The CDR3 coding sequence is TGTGCCAGCAGCCAAATCCTGGCCGGGGAGCTGTTTTTT. Translated: CASSQILAGELFF. V usage is TRBV3-1 and J usage is TRBJ2-2; no firm D call. The ends were cut back, 2 bases at V and 6 bases at J, with 7 bases in the middle. The CDR3 runs 13 residues. The germline gives CDR1 LGHDT, CDR2 YNNKEL (reference sequence). The full variable domain, completed using reference TRBV3-1 and TRBJ2-2, is DTAVSQTPKYLVTQMGNDKSIKCEQNLGHDTMYWYKQDSKKFLKIMFSYNNKELIINETVPNRFSPKSPDKAHLNLHINSLELGDSAVYFCASSQILAGELFFGEGSRLTVL.

The chain joins TRBV24-1 to TRBJ2-5; no clear D. Per germline, CDR1 KGHDR and CDR2 SFDVKD. CDR3 length equals 14 residues. Deletions cut 3 bases from V and 9 bases from J, with 16 bases between. The CDR3 loop is CATSDRADNQPQYF. The CDR3, as DNA: TGTGCCACCAGTGATAGGGCAGACAATCAGCCCCAGTACTTC.

This clonotype was found a few times. V is TRBV6-1 and J is TRBJ2-7, with D possibly being TRBD1 or TRBD2 (5 bases each). This CDR3 is built from 13 residues. Trimming pared 8 bases from V and 7 bases from J, leaving 18 bases between. The germline CDR1 and CDR2 sequences are MNHNS and SASEGT. The chain's CDR3 is CASRTSGLLEQYF. CDR3 DNA sequence: TGTGCCAGCCGTACGTCGGGGCTTCTAGAGCAGTACTTC.

The rearrangement joins TRBV9 to TRBJ2-1; TRBD1 matches 7 bases. Germline V gene data show CDR1 as SGDLS and CDR2 as YYNGEE. V gave up 2 bases and J gave up 10 bases; unmatched junction bases: 15. This CDR3 has 16 residues. Here the CDR3 DNA reads TGTGCCAGCAGCGTGGCTCTTAGGACAGGCTCTCTAGAGCAGTTCTTC. As protein: CASSVALRTGSLEQFF.

There are a few counts of this clonotype. A much larger clone is a single base away; this may be a read error. The chain couples TRBV20-1 to TRBJ2-5; 9 bases line up with TRBD2. V lost 5 bases to trimming and J lost 5 bases; unmatched junction nucleotides: 12. CDR1 is DFQATT, CDR2 SNEGSKA, per germline (reference sequence). The length of the CDR3 is 15 residues. CDR3 nucleotide sequence: TGCAGTGCTTTTAGCGGGAGTCGAGCGGCGGAGACCCAGTACTTC. It yields the protein CSAFSGSRAAETQYF.

CDR3 region: CASTVVGVLVTEAFF. DNA of the CDR3: TGTGCCAGCACCGTAGTTGGGGTTTTGGTGACTGAAGCTTTCTTT. V usage is TRBV7-2 and J usage is TRBJ1-1, with D uncertain. Looked up from germline, CDR1 is SGHTA and CDR2 is FQGNSA. The CDR3 is 15 residues long. Deletions cut 7 bases from V and 5 bases from J, with 20 bases between. The full variable domain, completed using reference TRBV7-2 and TRBJ1-1, is GAGVSQSPSNKVTEKGKDVELRCDPISGHTALYWYRQSLGQGLEFLIYFQGNSAPDKSGLPSDRFSAERTGGSVSTLTIQRTQQEDSAVYLCASTVVGVLVTEAFFGQGTRLTVV.

There are many counts of this clonotype. V usage is TRBV5-1 and J usage is TRBJ1-5, with a possible D match to TRBD1 (5 bases). Trimming removed 4 bases at V and 4 bases at J, with 9 bases between. The V gene's germline CDR1 is SGHRS and CDR2 YFSETQ. The CDR3 extends over 13 amino acids. The CDR3 DNA reads as TGCGCCAGCAGCGGGGACCTGAATCAGCCCCAGCATTTT. Encoded protein: CASSGDLNQPQHF.

This clonotype occurred many times. The chain carries TRBV7-9 and TRBJ2-3, with TRBD2 matching over 9 bases. V gave up 5 bases and J gave up 2 bases; unmatched junction bases: 14. Germline loops: CDR1 SEHNR, CDR2 FQNEAQ (reference sequence). This CDR3 spans 18 amino acids. The CDR3 sequence: CASSTAERGLADTDTQYF. DNA of the CDR3: TGTGCCAGCAGCACCGCAGAGAGGGGACTAGCAGACACAGATACGCAGTATTTT.

The J gene is TRBJ2-5, the V gene TRBV10-3; D is perhaps TRBD2 (6 bases). V lost 6 bases, J lost 5 bases, and 10 bases lay in between. This CDR3 has 12 amino acids. Germline CDR1 reads ENHRY; CDR2 reads SYGVKD. In DNA, the CDR3 is TGTGCCATCAGGGACGCGGGGGAGACCCAGTACTTC. This gives the protein CAIRDAGETQYF.

In its sample, this clonotype was seen many times. V usage is TRBV15 and J usage is TRBJ1-2; 7 nucleotides line up with TRBD1. V was clipped by 1 base and J by 1 base; unmatched bases: 6. CDR1 is LNHNV, CDR2 YYDKDF, per germline (reference sequence). The CDR3 sequence is 16 residues long. The DNA of the CDR3 is TGTGCCACCAGCAGAGGGGACAGCAGAGATAACTATGGCTACACCTTC. Translated, it gives CATSRGDSRDNYGYTF.

Concerning this clonotype itself: A much larger clone lies a single base off, so this may be a read error. The chain links TRBV6-1 to TRBJ2-7; unclear D gene. CDR1 is MNHNS, CDR2 SASEGT, per germline. The ends were cut back, 5 bases at V and 0 bases at J, with 11 bases in the middle. The CDR3 is 14 amino acids. This CDR3 reads CASSLVFSSYEQYF. The CDR3 DNA reads TGTGCCAGCAGTCTGGTCTTTAGCTCCTACGAGCAGTACTTC.

Comment on this clonotype: Just one base apart from a much larger clone, this may be a read error. No conserved phenylalanine or tryptophan is present at the end of the CDR3, so a read error is the likely explanation. This sequence joins TRBV11-2 and TRBJ2-2; D is perhaps TRBD1 or TRBD2 (7 bases each). CDR3 length: 14 residues. CDR1 is SGHAT and CDR2 is FQNNGV in the germline V gene. Trimming removed 8 bases from V and 6 bases from J, with 16 bases in between. In nucleotides, the CDR3 is TGTGCCAGCGGGGGGAGGGGGCTGTCCGGGGAGCTGTTTTCT. Amino acids: CASGGRGLSGELFS.

This clonotype was counted many times. This sequence joins TRBV19 and TRBJ2-2; D remains ambiguous. The ends were cut back, 2 bases at V and 6 bases at J, with 13 bases in the middle. The CDR3 contains 15 residues. Germline values: CDR1 LNHDA, CDR2 SQIVND (reference sequence). The CDR3 protein is CASSIFRLRPGELFF. CDR3 nucleotides: TGTGCCAGTAGTATATTTAGACTTCGCCCCGGGGAGCTGTTTTTT.

This clonotype has a count of ten or more. This chain uses TRBV2 with TRBJ2-1, with TRBD2 identical over 10 bases. V lost 5 bases to trimming and J lost 9 bases; unmatched junction nucleotides: 10. The length of the CDR3 is 15 residues. CDR1 and CDR2 (germline): SNHLY, FYNNEI. The CDR3 nucleotides read TGTGCCAGCAGTTTAAGCGGGGGGGGCCGGGGTGAGCAGTTCTTC. Amino acid sequence: CASSLSGGGRGEQFF.

This clonotype was counted at least ten times. The chain carries TRBV20-1 and TRBJ2-1, with 10 bases identical to TRBD1. Germline CDR1 and CDR2: DFQATT and SNEGSKA (reference sequence). The CDR3 totals 14 residues. V lost 6 bases and J lost 7; bases outside the gene matches: 9. The DNA for the CDR3 is TGCAGTGCGAAACGGGACAGGGGAAGGAATGAGCAGTTCTTC. It yields the protein CSAKRDRGRNEQFF.

In the case of this clonotype: A much larger clone lies one base from this, so it may be a read error. The V gene is TRBV19, the J gene TRBJ2-2; a weak D match, TRBD1 (5 bases). The CDR3 extends over 13 amino acids. Germline CDR1 is LNHDA and CDR2 is SQIVND (reference sequence). V was clipped by 2 bases and J by 7 bases, with 8 bases between them. The CDR3 loop reads CASSITDSGELFF. The CDR3 DNA sequence: TGTGCCAGTAGTATAACAGACAGCGGGGAGCTGTTTTTT.

This clonotype was counted at least ten times. This chain's CDR3 is CASSYRAGGLRLAYNEQFF. For the CDR3, the DNA is TGTGCCAGCAGCTATCGGGCGGGAGGGCTTAGATTGGCCTACAATGAGCAGTTCTTC. The gene calls are TRBV7-2 and TRBJ2-1, with 9 bases identical to TRBD2. The CDR3 is made up of 19 amino acids. Germline V gene lookup returns CDR1 SGHTA and CDR2 FQGNSA. The V gene end was trimmed by 4 bases and the J gene end by 2 bases; junction bases not matched to a gene: 15.

The CDR3 sequence: CATTAPGGKVSNYGYTF. The CDR3 nucleotides are TGTGCCACTACCGCCCCCGGGGGGAAAGTCTCTAACTATGGCTACACCTTC. V and J are TRBV19 and TRBJ1-2; D possibly corresponds to TRBD1 (5 bases). V was clipped by 10 bases and J by 0 bases, with 24 bases between them. This CDR3 has 17 amino acids. CDR1 and CDR2 (germline): LNHDA, SQIVND (reference sequence).

As for this clonotype: Possible read error: a much larger clone is one base away. A read error is likely, as this CDR3 ends without the conserved phenylalanine or tryptophan. The chain has TRBV19 and TRBJ2-5; the match to TRBD1 covers 9 bases. The CDR3 spans 16 residues. V was clipped by 4 bases and J by 2 bases; unmatched bases: 8. The germline CDR1 and CDR2 sequences are LNHDA and SQIVND (reference sequence). The CDR3, as DNA: TGTGCCAGTAGTACCGCCTGGGACAGGGCACAAGAGACCCAGTACTCC. Its protein is CASSTAWDRAQETQYS.

The gene calls are TRBV20-1 and TRBJ2-5; 8 bases agree with TRBD2. The CDR3 runs to 13 residues. With 7 bases clipped from V and 4 bases from J, the junction kept 8 bases outside the gene matches. Germline CDR1 is DFQATT and CDR2 is SNEGSKA (reference sequence). The CDR3 nucleotides are TGCAGTGTTCCGCGGGAGGTTAGAGAGACCCAGTACTTC. It translates to CSVPREVRETQYF.

Many counts were recorded for this clonotype. DNA of the CDR3: TGTGCCAGCAGCCCGCCCAGGGGAACCTACAATGAGCAGTTCTTC. It encodes CASSPPRGTYNEQFF. The chain combines TRBV7-6 with TRBJ2-1, with D tentatively TRBD1 (6 bases). Trimming stripped 5 bases from V and 2 bases from J, with 13 bases between. Looked up from germline, CDR1 is SGHVS and CDR2 is FNYEAQ. The CDR3 covers 15 residues.